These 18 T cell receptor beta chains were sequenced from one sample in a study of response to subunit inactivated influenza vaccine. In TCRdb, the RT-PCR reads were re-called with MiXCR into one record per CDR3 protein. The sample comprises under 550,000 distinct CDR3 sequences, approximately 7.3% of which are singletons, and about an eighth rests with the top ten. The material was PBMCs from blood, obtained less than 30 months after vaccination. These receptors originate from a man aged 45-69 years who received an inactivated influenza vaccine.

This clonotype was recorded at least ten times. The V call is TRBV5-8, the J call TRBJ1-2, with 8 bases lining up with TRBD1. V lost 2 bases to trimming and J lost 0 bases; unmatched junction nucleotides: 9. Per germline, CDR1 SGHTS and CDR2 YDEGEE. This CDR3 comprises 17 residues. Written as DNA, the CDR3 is TGTGCCAGCAGCTTTCGGACAGGGTTTCCTACTAACTATGGCTACACCTTC. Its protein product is CASSFRTGFPTNYGYTF. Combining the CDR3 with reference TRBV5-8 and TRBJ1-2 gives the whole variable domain EAGVTQSPTHLIKTRGQQATLRCSPISGHTSVYWYQQALGLGLQFLLWYDEGEERNRGNFPPRFSGRQFPNYSSELNVNALELEDSALYLCASSFRTGFPTNYGYTFGSGTRLTVV.

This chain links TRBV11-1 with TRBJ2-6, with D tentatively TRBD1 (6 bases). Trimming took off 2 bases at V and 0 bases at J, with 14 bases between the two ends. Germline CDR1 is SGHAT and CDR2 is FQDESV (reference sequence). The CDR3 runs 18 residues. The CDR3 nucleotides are TGTGCCAGCAGCTTAAATGGACAGCTCAACTCTGGGGCCAACGTCCTGACTTTC. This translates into CASSLNGQLNSGANVLTF.

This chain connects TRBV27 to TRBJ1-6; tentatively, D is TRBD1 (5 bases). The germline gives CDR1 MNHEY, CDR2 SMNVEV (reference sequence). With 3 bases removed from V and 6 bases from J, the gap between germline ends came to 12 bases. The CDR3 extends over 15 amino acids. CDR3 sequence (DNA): TGTGCCAGCAGTTTCCATCGACAGACTAATTCACCCCTCCACTTT. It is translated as CASSFHRQTNSPLHF.

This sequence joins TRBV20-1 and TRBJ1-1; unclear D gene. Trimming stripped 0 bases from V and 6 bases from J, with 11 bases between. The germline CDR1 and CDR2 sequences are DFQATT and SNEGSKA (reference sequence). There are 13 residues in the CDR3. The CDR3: CSARDLLDPEAFF. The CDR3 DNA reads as TGCAGTGCTAGAGATCTTCTCGACCCTGAAGCTTTCTTT.

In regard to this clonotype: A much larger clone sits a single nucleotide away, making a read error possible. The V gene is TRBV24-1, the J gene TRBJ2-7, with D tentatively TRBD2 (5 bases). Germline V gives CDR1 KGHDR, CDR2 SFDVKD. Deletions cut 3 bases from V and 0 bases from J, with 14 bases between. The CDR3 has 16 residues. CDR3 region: CATSDSDERNSYEQYF. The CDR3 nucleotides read TGTGCCACCAGTGATAGCGATGAGCGGAACTCCTACGAGCAGTACTTC.

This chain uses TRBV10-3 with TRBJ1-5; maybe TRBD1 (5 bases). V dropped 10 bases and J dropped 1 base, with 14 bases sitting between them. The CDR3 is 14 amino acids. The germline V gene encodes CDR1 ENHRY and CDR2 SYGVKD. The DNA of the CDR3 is TGTGCCACGGGAGGCGGGACGAGCAATCAGCCCCAGCATTTT. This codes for CATGGGTSNQPQHF.

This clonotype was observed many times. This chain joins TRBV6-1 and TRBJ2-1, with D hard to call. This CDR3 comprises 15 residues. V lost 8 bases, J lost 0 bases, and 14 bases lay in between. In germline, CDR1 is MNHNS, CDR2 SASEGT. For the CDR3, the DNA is TGTGCCAGCCAGGCAGTTATGAGCTCCTACAATGAGCAGTTCTTC. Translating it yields CASQAVMSSYNEQFF.

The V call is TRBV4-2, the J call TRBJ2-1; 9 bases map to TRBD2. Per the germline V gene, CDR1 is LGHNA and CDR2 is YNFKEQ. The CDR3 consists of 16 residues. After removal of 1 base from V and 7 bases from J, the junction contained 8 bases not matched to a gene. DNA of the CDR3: TGTGCCAGCAGCCAAGCTGGCGGGAGGGCCAAGAATGAGCAGTTCTTC. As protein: CASSQAGGRAKNEQFF.

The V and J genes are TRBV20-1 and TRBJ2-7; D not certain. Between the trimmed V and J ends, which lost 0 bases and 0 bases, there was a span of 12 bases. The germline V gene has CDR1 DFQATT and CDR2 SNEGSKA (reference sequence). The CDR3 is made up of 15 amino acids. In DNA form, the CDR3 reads TGCAGTGCTAGAGAGGCGGCTTCCCACTCCTACGAGCAGTACTTC. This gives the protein CSAREAASHSYEQYF.

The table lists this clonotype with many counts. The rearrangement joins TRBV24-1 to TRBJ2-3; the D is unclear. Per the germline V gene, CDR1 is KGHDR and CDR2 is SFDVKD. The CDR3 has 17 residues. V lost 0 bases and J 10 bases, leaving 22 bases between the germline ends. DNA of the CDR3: TGTGCCACCAGTGATTTGGGCGAGACTGGAACCCTTGCCGCGCAGTATTTT. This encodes CATSDLGETGTLAAQYF.

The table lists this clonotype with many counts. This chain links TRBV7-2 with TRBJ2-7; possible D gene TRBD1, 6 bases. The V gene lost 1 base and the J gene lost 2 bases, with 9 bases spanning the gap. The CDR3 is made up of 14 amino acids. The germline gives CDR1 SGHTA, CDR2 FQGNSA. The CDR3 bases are TGTGCCAGCAGCTTAGACAGGGCGACCTACGAGCAGTACTTC. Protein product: CASSLDRATYEQYF. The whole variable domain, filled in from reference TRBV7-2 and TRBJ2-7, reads GAGVSQSPSNKVTEKGKDVELRCDPISGHTALYWYRQSLGQGLEFLIYFQGNSAPDKSGLPSDRFSAERTGGSVSTLTIQRTQQEDSAVYLCASSLDRATYEQYFGPGTRLTVT.

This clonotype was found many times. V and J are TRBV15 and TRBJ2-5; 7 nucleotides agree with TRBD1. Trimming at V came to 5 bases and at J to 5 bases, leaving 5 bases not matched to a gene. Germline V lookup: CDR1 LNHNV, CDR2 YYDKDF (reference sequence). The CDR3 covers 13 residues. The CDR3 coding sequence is TGTGCCACCAGCGACAGGGAATGGGAGACCCAGTACTTC. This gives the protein CATSDREWETQYF.

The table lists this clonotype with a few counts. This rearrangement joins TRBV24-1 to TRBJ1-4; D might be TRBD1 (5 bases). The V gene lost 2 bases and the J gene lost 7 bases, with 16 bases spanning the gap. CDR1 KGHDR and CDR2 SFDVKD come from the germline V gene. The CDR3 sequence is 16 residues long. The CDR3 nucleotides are TGTGCCACCAGTGATTCCCTTAAGGGGTCAGGTGAAAAACTGTTTTTT. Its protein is CATSDSLKGSGEKLFF.

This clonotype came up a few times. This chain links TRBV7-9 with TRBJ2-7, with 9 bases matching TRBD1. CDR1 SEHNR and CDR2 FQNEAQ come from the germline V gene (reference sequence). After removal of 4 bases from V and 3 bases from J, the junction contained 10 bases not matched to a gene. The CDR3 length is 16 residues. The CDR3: CASSSVPGQGVYEQYF. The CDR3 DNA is TGTGCCAGCAGCTCCGTACCGGGACAGGGAGTCTACGAGCAGTACTTC.

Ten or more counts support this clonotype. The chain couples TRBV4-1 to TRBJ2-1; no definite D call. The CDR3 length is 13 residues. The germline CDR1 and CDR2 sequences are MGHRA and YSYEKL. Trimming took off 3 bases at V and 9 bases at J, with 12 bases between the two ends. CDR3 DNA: TGCGCCAGCAGCCAGGACGACCTCAGTGAGCAGTTCTTC. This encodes CASSQDDLSEQFF.

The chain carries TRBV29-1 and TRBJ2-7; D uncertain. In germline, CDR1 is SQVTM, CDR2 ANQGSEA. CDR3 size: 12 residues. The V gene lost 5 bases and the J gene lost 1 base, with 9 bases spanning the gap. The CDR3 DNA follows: TGCAGCGTTAACCTGGGATCCTACGAGCAGTACTTC. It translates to CSVNLGSYEQYF.

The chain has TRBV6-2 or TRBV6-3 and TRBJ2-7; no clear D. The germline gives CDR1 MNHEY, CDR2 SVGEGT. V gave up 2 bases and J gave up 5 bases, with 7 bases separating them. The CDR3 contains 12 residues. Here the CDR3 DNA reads TGTGCCAGCAGTTACGGCCCCAACGAGCAGTACTTC. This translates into CASSYGPNEQYF.

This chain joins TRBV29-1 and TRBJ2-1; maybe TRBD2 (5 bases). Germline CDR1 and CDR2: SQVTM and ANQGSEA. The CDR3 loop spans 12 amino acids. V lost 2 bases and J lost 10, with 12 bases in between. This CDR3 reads CSVEKQRIEQFF. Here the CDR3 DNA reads TGCAGCGTTGAAAAACAGCGGATAGAGCAGTTCTTC.